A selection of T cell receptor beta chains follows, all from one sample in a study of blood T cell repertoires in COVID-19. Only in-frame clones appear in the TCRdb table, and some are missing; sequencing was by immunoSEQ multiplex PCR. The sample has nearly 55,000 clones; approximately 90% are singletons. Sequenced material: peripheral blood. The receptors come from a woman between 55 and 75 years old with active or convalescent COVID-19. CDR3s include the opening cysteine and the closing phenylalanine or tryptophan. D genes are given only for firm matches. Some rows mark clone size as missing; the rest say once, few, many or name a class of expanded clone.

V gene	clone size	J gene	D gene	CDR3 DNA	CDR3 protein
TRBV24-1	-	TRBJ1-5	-	TGTGCCACCAGTGACCGAGAAAGCAATCAGCCCCAGCATTTT	CATSDRESNQPQHF
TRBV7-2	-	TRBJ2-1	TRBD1	TGTGCCAGCAGCCCGGACAGGGTACTCTTCACTAATGAGCAGTTCTTC	CASSPDRVLFTNEQFF
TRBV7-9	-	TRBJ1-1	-	TGTGCCAGCAGCTTCCCAAGAGGGGGTGACACTGAAGCTTTCTTT	CASSFPRGGDTEAFF
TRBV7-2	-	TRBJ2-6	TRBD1	TGTGCCAGCAGCCTGAGGACAGGGATTGGGGCCAACGTCCTGACTTTC	CASSLRTGIGANVLTF
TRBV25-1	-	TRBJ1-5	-	TGTGCCAGCAGTGAATCCAGGGGATATGGCAATCAGCCCCAGCATTTT	CASSESRGYGNQPQHF
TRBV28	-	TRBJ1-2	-	TGTGCCAGCAGTTACGGTACAGGCTATGGCTACACCTTC	CASSYGTGYGYTF
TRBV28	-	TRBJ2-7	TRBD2	TGTGCCAGCAGCATGGGACTAGCTTTCTACGAGCAGTACTTC	CASSMGLAFYEQYF
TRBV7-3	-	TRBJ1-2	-	TGTGCCAGCAGCCCCGACAGTAACTATGGCTACACCTTC	CASSPDSNYGYTF
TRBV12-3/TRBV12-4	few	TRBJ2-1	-	TGTGCCAGCAGTTACCGGATGAGCGGTGAGCAGTTCTTC	CASSYRMSGEQFF
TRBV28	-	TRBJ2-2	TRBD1	TGTGCCAGCAGCTTGGACAGGGCTGACGGGGAGCTGTTTTTT	CASSLDRADGELFF
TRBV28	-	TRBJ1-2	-	TGTGCCAGCAGTTTCTTCGGCAGGCCTGGCTACACCTTC	CASSFFGRPGYTF
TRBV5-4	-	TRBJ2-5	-	TGTGCCAGCAGCTTCACAGGGGGAGGGGGGACCCAGTACTTC	CASSFTGGGGTQYF
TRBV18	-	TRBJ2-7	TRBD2	TGTGCCAGCTCATCCCGGACTAGCGGAGCCTACGAGCAGTACTTC	CASSSRTSGAYEQYF
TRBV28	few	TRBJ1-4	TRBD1	TGTGCCAGCAGTCCAGCACAGGGGCGGGAAAAACTGTTTTTT	CASSPAQGREKLFF
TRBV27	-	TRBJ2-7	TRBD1	TGTGCCACCCAACATGGCACAGGGGCCCACGAGCAGTACTTC	CATQHGTGAHEQYF